This T cell receptor beta chain stems from a study of T cells in Graves' hyperthyroidism and ophthalmopathy. The wider study: Once the initial diagnosis was made, peripheral blood was obtained before any treatment.

RNA transcripts served as the template for amplifying TCR beta CDR3 regions. The HTBI primer set served for first-round RT-PCR of the TCR CDR3. TCRdb re-called the multiplex PCR reads through MiXCR, storing one row per CDR3 protein. The sample lists about 350,000 distinct CDR3 sequences, approximately 13% seen once, with about 37% in the top ten. In regard to this clonotype: The antigen is undetermined. A read error may explain this, as a much larger clone is one base away.

Subjects with ophthalmopathy showed a Clinical Activity Score no lower than 3, a NOSPECS grade no lower than 4, and a duration shorter than 3 months. Broader study findings: Patients with ophthalmopathy were separated from those with stable hyperthyroidism by a 13 V-J model. Ophthalmopathy, as predicted by the model, came a median about seven months after the prediction.

The length of the CDR3 is 16 residues. Germline assignment: CDR1 SNHLY and CDR2 FYNNEI. Sequenced material: blood. The sequence was collected from a woman in her 40s with Graves' ophthalmopathy. The chain recombines TRBV2 with TRBJ2-2; 9 nucleotides align to TRBD1. CDR3 residues: CASRKTGTGYTGGLFF. The CDR3 bases are TGTGCCAGCCGAAAGACCGGGACAGGGTACACCGGGGGGCTGTTTTTT.